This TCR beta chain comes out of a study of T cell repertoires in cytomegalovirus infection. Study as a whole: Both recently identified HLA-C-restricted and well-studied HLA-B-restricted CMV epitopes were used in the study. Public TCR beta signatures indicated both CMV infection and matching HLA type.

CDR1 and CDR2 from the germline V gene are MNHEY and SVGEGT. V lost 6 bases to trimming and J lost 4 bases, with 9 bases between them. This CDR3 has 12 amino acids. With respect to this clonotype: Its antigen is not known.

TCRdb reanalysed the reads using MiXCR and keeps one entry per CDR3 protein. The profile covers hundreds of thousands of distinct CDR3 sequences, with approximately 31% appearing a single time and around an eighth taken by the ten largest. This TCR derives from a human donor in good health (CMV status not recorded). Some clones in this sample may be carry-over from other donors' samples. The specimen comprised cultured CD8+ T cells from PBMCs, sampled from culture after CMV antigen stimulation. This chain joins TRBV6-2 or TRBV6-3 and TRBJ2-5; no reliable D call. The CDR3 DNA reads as TGTGCCAGCAGCAAAGTACGAGAGACCCAGTACTTC. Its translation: CASSKVRETQYF.